This TCR beta chain was retrieved from a study of blood T cell repertoires in COVID-19. This clone was counted only a few times. V was trimmed by 6 bases and J by 15 bases, leaving 15 bases between them. The CDR3 is 12 residues long. Germline-derived CDR1 and CDR2 are MDHEN and SYDVKM. As originally analysed: Counts of nucleated cells, estimated from reference gene primer amplification, were obtained. Profiled with immunoSEQ multiplex PCR; TCRdb holds only in-frame clones, not every one. The V and J calls and clone size are taken from that table; D and trimming were inferred from the DNA. The data contain a few hundred thousand clones, more than 75% of them singletons.

This chain links TRBV28 with TRBJ1-6; D unclear. The receptor comes from a man aged 45-65 years who had recovered from COVID-19. Sequencing was done on a sample of peripheral blood. The CDR3 region is CASRIRGGYLHF. CDR3 sequence (DNA): TGTGCCAGCAGGATCCGGGGTGGGTACCTCCACTTT.